Reported below is one T cell receptor (beta chain). The data belong to a study of shared clonotypes between healthy human individuals. This CDR3 is 15 amino acids long. Germline V gives CDR1 SEHNR, CDR2 FQNEAQ (reference sequence). V lost 5 bases and J lost 3, with 16 bases in between. The naive CD8 fraction comprised CD45RO-negative cells positively selected for CCR7 and excluded terminally differentiated effector memory CD45RA+ cells. Libraries were prepared by immunoSEQ multiplex PCR; TCRdb keeps only in-frame clonotypes and omits some of them. This table has about 2.1 million clones, 93% appearing once.

The gene calls are TRBV7-9 and TRBJ2-5; D perhaps matches TRBD1 (5 bases). Sequenced: naive CD8+ T cells from PBMCs. This TCR was sampled from a young man in good health. Some clones in this sample may be carry-over from other donors' samples. CDR3 amino acids: CASSHPAAREETQYF. The CDR3 bases are TGTGCCAGCAGCCACCCCGCGGCCAGGGAAGAGACCCAGTACTTC.